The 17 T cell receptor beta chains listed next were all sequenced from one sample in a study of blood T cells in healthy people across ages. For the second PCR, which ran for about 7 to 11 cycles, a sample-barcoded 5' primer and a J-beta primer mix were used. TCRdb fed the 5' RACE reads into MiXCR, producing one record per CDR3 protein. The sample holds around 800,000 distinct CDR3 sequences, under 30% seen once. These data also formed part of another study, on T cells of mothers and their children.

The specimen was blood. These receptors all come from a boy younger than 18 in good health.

The CDR3 DNA sequence: TGTGCCAGCAGCCCTCTCTCGGTTGAGCAGTTCTTC. This sequence encodes CASSPLSVEQFF. V gene TRBV7-9 combines with J gene TRBJ2-1; D is unresolved. Trimming cost V 5 bases and J 9 bases, with 11 bases left between them. This CDR3 contains 12 residues. The V gene's germline CDR1 is SEHNR and CDR2 FQNEAQ (reference sequence). The entire variable domain, with the rest obtained from reference TRBV7-9 and TRBJ2-1, is as follows: DTGVSQNPRHKITKRGQNVTFRCDPISEHNRLYWYRQTLGQGPEFLTYFQNEAQLEKSRLLSDRFSAERPKGSFSTLEIQRTEQGDSAMYLCASSPLSVEQFFGPGTRLTVL.

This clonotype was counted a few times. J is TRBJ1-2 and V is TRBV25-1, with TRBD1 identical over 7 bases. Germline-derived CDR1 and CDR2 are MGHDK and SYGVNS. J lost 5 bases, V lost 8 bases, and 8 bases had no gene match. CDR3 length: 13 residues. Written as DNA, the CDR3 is TGTGCCAGCTTCGACAGGGCGGGATATGGCTACACCTTC. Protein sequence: CASFDRAGYGYTF.

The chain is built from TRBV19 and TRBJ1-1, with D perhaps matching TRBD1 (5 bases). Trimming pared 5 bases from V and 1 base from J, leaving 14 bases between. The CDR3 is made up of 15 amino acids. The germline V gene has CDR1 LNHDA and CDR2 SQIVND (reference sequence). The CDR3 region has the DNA TGTGCCAGTAGTTCAGACGGGACGAGGAACACTGAAGCTTTCTTT. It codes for CASSSDGTRNTEAFF.

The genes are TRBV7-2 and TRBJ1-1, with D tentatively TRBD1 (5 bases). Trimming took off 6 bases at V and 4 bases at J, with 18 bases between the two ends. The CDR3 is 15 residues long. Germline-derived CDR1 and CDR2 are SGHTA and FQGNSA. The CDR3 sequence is CASSFGAGPGTEAFF. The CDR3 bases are TGTGCCAGCAGTTTTGGGGCAGGCCCAGGCACTGAAGCTTTCTTT.

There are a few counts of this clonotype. The CDR3 DNA follows: TGCAGTGCCACAAACAGGGGGAGCTCCTACAATGAGCAGTTCTTC. This gives the protein CSATNRGSSYNEQFF. This sequence joins TRBV20-1 and TRBJ2-1, with 8 nucleotides matching TRBD1. V dropped 6 bases and J dropped 0; count of bases not matched to a gene: 7. The germline gives CDR1 DFQATT, CDR2 SNEGSKA (reference sequence). The CDR3 contains 15 residues.

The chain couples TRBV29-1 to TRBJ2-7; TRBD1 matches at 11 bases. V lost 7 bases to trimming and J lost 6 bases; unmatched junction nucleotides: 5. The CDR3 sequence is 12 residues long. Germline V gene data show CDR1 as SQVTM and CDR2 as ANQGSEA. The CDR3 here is CSADRGLGEQYF. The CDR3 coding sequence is TGCAGCGCGGACAGGGGGCTGGGCGAGCAGTACTTC.

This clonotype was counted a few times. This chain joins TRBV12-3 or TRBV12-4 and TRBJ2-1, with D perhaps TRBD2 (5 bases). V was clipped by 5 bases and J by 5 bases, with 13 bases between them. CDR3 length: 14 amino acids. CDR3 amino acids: CASSRTGAHNEQFF. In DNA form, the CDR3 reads TGTGCCAGCAGTCGGACTGGCGCCCACAATGAGCAGTTCTTC.

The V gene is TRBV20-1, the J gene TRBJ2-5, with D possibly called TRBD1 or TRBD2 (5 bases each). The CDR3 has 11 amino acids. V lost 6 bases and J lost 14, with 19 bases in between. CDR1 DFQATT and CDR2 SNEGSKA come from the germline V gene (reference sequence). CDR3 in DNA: TGCAGTGCCACGGGACCCCCCGTTTTTTACTTC. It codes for CSATGPPVFYF.

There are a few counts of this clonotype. CDR3 protein: CASSGLAGPGDEQYF. In nucleotides, the CDR3 is TGTGCCAGCAGTGGACTAGCGGGCCCTGGGGACGAGCAGTACTTC. The chain links TRBV2 to TRBJ2-7, with TRBD2 matching 10 bases. The CDR3 consists of 15 residues. Trimming removed 4 bases from V and 5 bases from J; junction bases left unmatched: 8. Germline loops: CDR1 SNHLY, CDR2 FYNNEI.

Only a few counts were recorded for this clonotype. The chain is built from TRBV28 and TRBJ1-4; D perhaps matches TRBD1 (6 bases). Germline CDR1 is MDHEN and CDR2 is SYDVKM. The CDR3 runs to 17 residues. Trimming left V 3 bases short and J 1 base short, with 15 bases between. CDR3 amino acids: CASSLPSGTLTNEKLFF. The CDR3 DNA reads TGTGCCAGCAGTTTGCCCTCCGGGACACTAACTAATGAAAAACTGTTTTTT.

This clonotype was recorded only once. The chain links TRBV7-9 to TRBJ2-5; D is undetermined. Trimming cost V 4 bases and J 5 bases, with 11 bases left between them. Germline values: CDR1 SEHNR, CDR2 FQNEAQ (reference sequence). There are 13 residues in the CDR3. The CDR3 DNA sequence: TGTGCCAGCAGCTCTCAGGTCAGGGAGACCCAGTACTTC. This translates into CASSSQVRETQYF.

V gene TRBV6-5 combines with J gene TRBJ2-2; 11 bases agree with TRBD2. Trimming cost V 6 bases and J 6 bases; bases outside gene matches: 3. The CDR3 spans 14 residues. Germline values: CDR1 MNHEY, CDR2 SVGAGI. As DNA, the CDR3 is TGTGCCAGCAGGGCTAGCGGGGGGTCCGGGGAGCTGTTTTTT. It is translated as CASRASGGSGELFF.

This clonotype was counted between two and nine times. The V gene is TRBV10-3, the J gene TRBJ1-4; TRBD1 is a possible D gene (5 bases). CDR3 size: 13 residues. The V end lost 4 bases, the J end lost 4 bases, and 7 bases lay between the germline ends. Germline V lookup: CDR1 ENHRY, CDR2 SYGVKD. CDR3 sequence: CAISGDGNEKLFF. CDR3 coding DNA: TGTGCCATCAGTGGGGACGGTAATGAAAAACTGTTTTTT.

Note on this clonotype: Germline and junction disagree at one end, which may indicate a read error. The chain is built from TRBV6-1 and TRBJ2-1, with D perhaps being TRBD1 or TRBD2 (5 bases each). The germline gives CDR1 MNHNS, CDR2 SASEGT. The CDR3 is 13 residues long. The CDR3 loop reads CVSNGVWGSEQFF. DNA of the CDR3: TGTGTCAGCAATGGGGTATGGGGGAGTGAGCAGTTCTTC.

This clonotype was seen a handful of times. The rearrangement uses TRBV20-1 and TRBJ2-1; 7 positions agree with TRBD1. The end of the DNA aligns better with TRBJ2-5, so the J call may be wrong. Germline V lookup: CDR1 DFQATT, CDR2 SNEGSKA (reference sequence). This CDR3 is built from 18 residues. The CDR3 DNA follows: TGCAGTGCTAGCCTGGCCCTCTCCGGGACAGTGAGGGAAGAGACCCAGTACTTC. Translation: CSASLALSGTVREETQYF.

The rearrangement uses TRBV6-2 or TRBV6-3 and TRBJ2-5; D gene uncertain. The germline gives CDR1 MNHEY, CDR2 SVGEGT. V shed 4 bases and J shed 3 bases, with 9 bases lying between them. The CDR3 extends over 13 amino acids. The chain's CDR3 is CASSSHGEETQYF. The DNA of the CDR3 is TGTGCCAGCAGTTCACATGGGGAAGAGACCCAGTACTTC.

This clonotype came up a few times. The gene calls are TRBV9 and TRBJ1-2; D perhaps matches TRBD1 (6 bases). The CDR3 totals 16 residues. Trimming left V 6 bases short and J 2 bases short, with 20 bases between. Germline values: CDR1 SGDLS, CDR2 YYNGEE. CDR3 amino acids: CASTPSTGARNYGYTF. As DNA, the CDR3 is TGTGCCAGCACCCCATCTACGGGGGCGCGGAACTATGGCTACACCTTC.